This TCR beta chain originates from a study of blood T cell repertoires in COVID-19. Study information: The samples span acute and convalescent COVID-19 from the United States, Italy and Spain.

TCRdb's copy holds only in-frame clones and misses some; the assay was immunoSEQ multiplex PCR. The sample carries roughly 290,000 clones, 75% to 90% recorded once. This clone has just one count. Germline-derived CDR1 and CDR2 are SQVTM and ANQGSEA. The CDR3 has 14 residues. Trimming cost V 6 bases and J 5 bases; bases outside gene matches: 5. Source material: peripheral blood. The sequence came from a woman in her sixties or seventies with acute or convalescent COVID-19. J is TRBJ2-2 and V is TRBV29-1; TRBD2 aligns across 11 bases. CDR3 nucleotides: TGCAGCGTCGGGACTAGCGGAGGGACCGGGGAGCTGTTTTTT. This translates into CSVGTSGGTGELFF.